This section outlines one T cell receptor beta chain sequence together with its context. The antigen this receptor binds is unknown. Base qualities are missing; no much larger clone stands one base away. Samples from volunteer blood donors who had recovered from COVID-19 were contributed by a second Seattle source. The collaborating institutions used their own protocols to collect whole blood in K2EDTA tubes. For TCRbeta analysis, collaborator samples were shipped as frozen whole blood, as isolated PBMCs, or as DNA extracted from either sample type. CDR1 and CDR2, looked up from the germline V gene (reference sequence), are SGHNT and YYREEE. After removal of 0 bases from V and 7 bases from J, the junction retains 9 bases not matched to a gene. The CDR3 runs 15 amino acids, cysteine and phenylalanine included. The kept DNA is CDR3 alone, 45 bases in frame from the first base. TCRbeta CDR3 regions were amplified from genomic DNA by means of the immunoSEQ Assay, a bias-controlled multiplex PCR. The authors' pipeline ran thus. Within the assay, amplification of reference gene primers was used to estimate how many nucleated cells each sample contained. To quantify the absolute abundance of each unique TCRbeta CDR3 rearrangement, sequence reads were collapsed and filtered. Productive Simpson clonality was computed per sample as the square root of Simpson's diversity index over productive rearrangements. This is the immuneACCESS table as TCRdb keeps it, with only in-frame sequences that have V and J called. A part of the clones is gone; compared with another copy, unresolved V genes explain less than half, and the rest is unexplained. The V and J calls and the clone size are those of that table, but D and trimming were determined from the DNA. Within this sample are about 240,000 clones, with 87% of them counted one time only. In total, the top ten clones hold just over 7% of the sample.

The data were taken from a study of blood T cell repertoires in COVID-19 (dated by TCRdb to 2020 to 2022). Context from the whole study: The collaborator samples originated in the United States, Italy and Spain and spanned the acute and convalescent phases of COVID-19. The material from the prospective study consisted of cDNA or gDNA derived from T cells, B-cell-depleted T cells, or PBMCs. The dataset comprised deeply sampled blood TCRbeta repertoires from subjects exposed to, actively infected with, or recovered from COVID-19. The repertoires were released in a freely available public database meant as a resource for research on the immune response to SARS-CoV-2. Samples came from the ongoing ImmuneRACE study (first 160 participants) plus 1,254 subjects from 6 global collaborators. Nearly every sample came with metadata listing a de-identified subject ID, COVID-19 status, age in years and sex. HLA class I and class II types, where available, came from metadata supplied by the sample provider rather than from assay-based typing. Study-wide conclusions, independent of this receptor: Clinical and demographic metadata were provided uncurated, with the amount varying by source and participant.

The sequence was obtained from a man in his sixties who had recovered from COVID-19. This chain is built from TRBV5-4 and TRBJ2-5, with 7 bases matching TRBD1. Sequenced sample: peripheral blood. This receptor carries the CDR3 CASSLGYSSGGTQYF. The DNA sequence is TGTGCCAGCAGCTTGGGTTACAGTTCAGGGGGGACCCAGTACTTC.